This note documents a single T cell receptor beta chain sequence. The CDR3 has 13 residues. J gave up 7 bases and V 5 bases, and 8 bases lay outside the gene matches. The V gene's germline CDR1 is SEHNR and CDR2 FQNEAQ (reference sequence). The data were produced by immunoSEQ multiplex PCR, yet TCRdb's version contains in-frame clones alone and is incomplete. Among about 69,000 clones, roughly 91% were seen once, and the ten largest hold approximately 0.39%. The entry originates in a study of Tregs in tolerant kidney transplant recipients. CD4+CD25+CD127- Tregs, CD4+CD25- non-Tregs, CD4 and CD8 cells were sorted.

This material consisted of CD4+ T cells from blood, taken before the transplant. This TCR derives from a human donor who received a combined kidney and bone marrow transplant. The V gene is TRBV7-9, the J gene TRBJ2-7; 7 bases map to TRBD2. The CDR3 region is CASSPSGGREQYF. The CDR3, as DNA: TGTGCCAGCAGCCCTTCGGGGGGTAGGGAGCAGTACTTC.